A single sample is the source of the 28 T cell receptor beta chains below, sequenced in a study of blood T cell repertoires in COVID-19. Repertoires were generated with immunoSEQ multiplex PCR, while TCRdb's copy carries only in-frame clones and drops some. This table holds nearly 350,000 clones, around 87% found once. Sample: peripheral blood. The receptors come from a woman aged 45-60 years with COVID-19, enrolled during active disease.

The chain joins TRBV27 to TRBJ2-7; a weak D match, TRBD1 (5 bases). V lost 5 bases and J lost 1, with 12 bases in between. This CDR3 region has 14 residues. The germline V gene has CDR1 MNHEY and CDR2 SMNVEV (reference sequence). CDR3 nucleotides: TGTGCCAGCAGTCATCCGGACACTTCCTACGAGCAGTACTTC. Its translation is CASSHPDTSYEQYF.

The chain is built from TRBV6-2 or TRBV6-3 and TRBJ1-5, with 8 positions matching TRBD1. The V gene's germline CDR1 is MNHEY and CDR2 SVGEGT. V trimming: 4 bases; J trimming: 4 bases; junction bases outside the gene matches: 3. The CDR3 is 14 amino acids. The CDR3 spells CASSSQGANQPQHF. In DNA, the CDR3 is TGTGCCAGCAGTTCGCAGGGGGCGAATCAGCCCCAGCATTTT.

This rearrangement joins TRBV19 to TRBJ2-7; TRBD1 matches at 7 bases. The CDR3 sequence is 13 residues long. Looked up from germline, CDR1 is LNHDA and CDR2 is SQIVND (reference sequence). The CDR3 spells CVKTGQSPYEQYF. In DNA, the CDR3 is TGTGTCAAAACGGGACAGAGTCCCTACGAGCAGTACTTC.

This clone was seen just once. V is TRBV19 and J is TRBJ1-5, with D maybe TRBD1 (5 bases). CDR3 length equals 14 residues. Germline CDR1 reads LNHDA; CDR2 reads SQIVND (reference sequence). The V gene lost 3 bases and the J gene lost 5 bases, with 11 bases spanning the gap. The CDR3 reads CASSIGKGYQPQHF. CDR3 nucleotide sequence: TGTGCCAGTAGTATCGGAAAGGGGTATCAGCCCCAGCATTTT. The variable domain in full, with the rest retrieved from reference TRBV19 and TRBJ1-5, is DGGITQSPKYLFRKEGQNVTLSCEQNLNHDAMYWYRQDPGQGLRLIYYSQIVNDFQKGDIAEGYSVSREKKESFPLTVTSAQKNPTAFYLCASSIGKGYQPQHFGDGTRLSIL.

CDR3 sequence: CASRLAGYEQYF. In DNA, the CDR3 is TGTGCCAGCCGACTAGCGGGCTACGAGCAGTACTTC. J is TRBJ2-7 and V is TRBV28; 10 positions match TRBD2. The V gene's germline CDR1 is MDHEN and CDR2 SYDVKM. CDR3 length: 12 residues. The ends lost 8 bases at V and 3 bases at J; junction bases unmatched: 1. The entire variable domain, with the rest obtained from reference TRBV28 and TRBJ2-7, is as follows: DVKVTQSSRYLVKRTGEKVFLECVQDMDHENMFWYRQDPGLGLRLIYFSYDVKMKEKGDIPEGYSVSREKKERFSLILESASTNQTSMYLCASRLAGYEQYFGPGTRLTVT.

The V and J genes are TRBV7-2 and TRBJ2-1; D not certain. There are 13 residues in the CDR3. The ends were cut back, 1 base at V and 6 bases at J, with 7 bases in the middle. Germline V lookup: CDR1 SGHTA, CDR2 FQGNSA. CDR3 sequence reads: CASSLGQLNEQFF. The CDR3 DNA sequence: TGTGCCAGCAGCTTAGGACAACTCAATGAGCAGTTCTTC.

In this sample, this clone turned up many times. The V gene is TRBV18, the J gene TRBJ1-5, with D perhaps TRBD1 (6 bases). Germline V gene lookup returns CDR1 KGHSH and CDR2 LQKENI. The CDR3 is made up of 16 amino acids. V was clipped by 0 bases and J by 2 bases, with 11 bases between them. As DNA, the CDR3 is TGTGCCAGCTCACCACCGGGGGCAATCGGCAATCAGCCCCAGCATTTT. Translating it yields CASSPPGAIGNQPQHF.

V and J are TRBV7-2 and TRBJ2-1; 7 positions match TRBD2. The CDR3 is 14 residues long. Germline V lookup: CDR1 SGHTA, CDR2 FQGNSA. The trim removed 3 bases at V and 12 bases at J, leaving 11 bases unmatched. The CDR3 region has the DNA TGTGCCAGCAGCTTTTTGCGGGAGAGAGTAGGGCAGTTCTTC. The encoded protein is CASSFLRERVGQFF.

The chain has TRBV9 and TRBJ2-5, with 13 bases lining up with TRBD2. The CDR3 contains 16 residues. The germline V gene encodes CDR1 SGDLS and CDR2 YYNGEE. Trimming removed 3 bases from V and 4 bases from J; junction bases left unmatched: 6. This CDR3 is CASSEGLAGVLETQYF. CDR3 sequence (DNA): TGTGCCAGCAGCGAAGGACTAGCGGGAGTTTTAGAGACCCAGTACTTC.

The chain joins TRBV10-3 to TRBJ1-2, with 10 bases lining up with TRBD1. Trimming took 3 bases from V and 8 from J; bases not matched to a gene: 9. The germline V gene has CDR1 ENHRY and CDR2 SYGVKD. CDR3 length equals 15 residues. This CDR3 reads CAISETGTGALGYTF. The CDR3, as DNA: TGTGCCATCAGTGAAACCGGGACAGGGGCTTTGGGCTACACCTTC.

This rearrangement joins TRBV19 to TRBJ1-1; the D gene is possibly TRBD1 (5 bases). This CDR3 is 15 amino acids long. Trimming cost V 6 bases and J 2 bases, with 16 bases left between them. In germline, CDR1 is LNHDA, CDR2 SQIVND (reference sequence). CDR3 loop: CASRERGRSNTEAFF. The CDR3 DNA reads TGTGCCAGTAGGGAAAGGGGTCGATCAAACACTGAAGCTTTCTTT.

The genes are TRBV7-8 and TRBJ2-2, with 11 bases aligning to TRBD2. With 0 bases clipped from V and 6 bases from J, the junction kept 9 bases outside the gene matches. The CDR3 loop spans 18 amino acids. Germline CDR1 SGHVS, CDR2 FQNEAQ. CDR3 nucleotide sequence: TGTGCCAGCAGCTTAGCGAGCCGGGCTAGCGGGAGGCCCGGGGAGCTGTTTTTT. It yields the protein CASSLASRASGRPGELFF.

The chain uses TRBV11-2 and TRBJ2-1; 14 nucleotides line up with TRBD2. J was trimmed by 7 bases and V by 5 bases; bases with no gene match: 4. The CDR3 runs 15 residues. Looked up from germline, CDR1 is SGHAT and CDR2 is FQNNGV. Written as DNA, the CDR3 is TGTGCCAGCAGCCAAAGGACTAGCGGGAGGAATGAGCAGTTCTTC. Translating it yields CASSQRTSGRNEQFF.

The chain recombines TRBV16 with TRBJ1-2; tentative D call: TRBD1 (5 bases). Germline loops: CDR1 KGHSY, CDR2 FQNENV. This CDR3 comprises 14 residues. Between the trimmed V and J ends, which lost 0 bases and 6 bases, there was a span of 11 bases. The chain's CDR3 is CASSQSQGRDGYTF. In DNA, the CDR3 is TGTGCCAGCAGCCAATCGCAGGGAAGGGATGGCTACACCTTC.

This clone was detected only a few times. The chain combines TRBV7-2 with TRBJ2-2, with 9 nucleotides matching TRBD2. The V gene's germline CDR1 is SGHTA and CDR2 FQGNSA. V lost 2 bases to trimming and J lost 0 bases; unmatched junction nucleotides: 1. The CDR3 is 16 amino acids. The CDR3 spells CASSLRLAANTGELFF. Here the CDR3 DNA reads TGTGCCAGCAGCTTAAGACTAGCGGCGAACACCGGGGAGCTGTTTTTT.

The J gene is TRBJ2-2, the V gene TRBV11-2, with a tentative D call TRBD1 (7 bases). The CDR3 length is 13 residues. Germline lookup yields CDR1 SGHAT and CDR2 FQNNGV. The CDR3 spells CGGGGMNTGELFF. Written as DNA, the CDR3 is TGTGGAGGGGGCGGGATGAACACCGGGGAGCTGTTTTTT.

J is TRBJ2-5 and V is TRBV6-6, with TRBD1 matching 8 bases. J gave up 2 bases and V 1 base, and 6 bases lay outside the gene matches. This CDR3 spans 16 amino acids. The germline V gene encodes CDR1 MNHNY and CDR2 SVGAGI (reference sequence). CDR3 residues: CASSYWDRNRQETQYF. The CDR3 DNA follows: TGTGCCAGCAGTTACTGGGACAGGAACCGTCAAGAGACCCAGTACTTC.

This clone was seen only once. This chain links TRBV2 with TRBJ2-7; 7 bases line up with TRBD2. The junction had 8 bases not matched to a gene; V was cut back by 6 bases and J by 0 bases. The CDR3 has 15 residues. Looked up from germline, CDR1 is SNHLY and CDR2 is FYNNEI. The CDR3 DNA reads as TGTGCCAGCAGGGGTCGCAGCGGGACCTCCTACGAGCAGTACTTC. It is translated as CASRGRSGTSYEQYF.

The J gene is TRBJ1-1, the V gene TRBV14; D is undetermined. The CDR3 sequence is 13 residues long. Per germline, CDR1 SGHDN and CDR2 FVKESK. V shed 3 bases and J shed 3 bases, with 8 bases lying between them. The chain's CDR3 is CASSHQLDTEAFF. The CDR3 nucleotides read TGTGCCAGCAGCCACCAATTAGACACTGAAGCTTTCTTT.

The V call is TRBV7-8, the J call TRBJ2-5; tentative D call: TRBD2 (7 bases). The CDR3 totals 18 residues. In germline, CDR1 is SGHVS, CDR2 FQNEAQ. Trimming shortened V by 0 bases and J by 0 bases, and 17 bases separated the two germline ends. In DNA form, the CDR3 reads TGTGCCAGCAGCTTAGCGTTACGGGGGGCGGGGAACCAAGAGACCCAGTACTTC. As protein: CASSLALRGAGNQETQYF.

Remarks on this clone: Other DNA sequences from this sample encode an identical CDR3 as well. This CDR3 reads CASRIAGGSYNEQFF. The DNA for the CDR3 is TGCGCCAGCAGAATAGCGGGAGGGAGTTACAATGAGCAGTTCTTC. The V and J genes are TRBV10-2 and TRBJ2-1; 11 nucleotides line up with TRBD2. Germline loops: CDR1 WSHSY, CDR2 SAAADI. Trimming removed 6 bases from V and 4 bases from J; junction bases left unmatched: 5. This CDR3 region has 15 residues.

J is TRBJ2-7 and V is TRBV5-1; a possible D gene is TRBD1 (5 bases). The CDR3 runs to 15 residues. In germline, CDR1 is SGHRS, CDR2 YFSETQ. V was clipped by 0 bases and J by 6 bases, with 16 bases between them. Here the CDR3 reads CASSLGSGMAREQYF. The DNA for the CDR3 is TGCGCCAGCAGCTTGGGTTCAGGGATGGCTCGCGAGCAGTACTTC.

J is TRBJ2-2 and V is TRBV5-1, with 7 positions matching TRBD1. This CDR3 contains 13 residues. V was clipped by 2 bases and J by 6 bases; unmatched bases: 1. The germline V gene has CDR1 SGHRS and CDR2 YFSETQ. CDR3 protein: CASSFQGAGELFF. Here the CDR3 DNA reads TGCGCCAGCAGCTTCCAGGGGGCCGGGGAGCTGTTTTTT.

The chain combines TRBV7-9 with TRBJ2-3; 10 nucleotides match TRBD1. Trimming took 5 bases from V and 6 from J; bases not matched to a gene: 11. CDR1 is SEHNR and CDR2 is FQNEAQ in the germline V gene (reference sequence). The CDR3 extends over 16 amino acids. The CDR3 coding sequence is TGTGCCAGCAGCAGCCGGGACAGGGGTGTTTTTGATACGCAGTATTTT. It codes for CASSSRDRGVFDTQYF.

The chain is built from TRBV7-3 and TRBJ2-1; 10 bases line up with TRBD2. Germline assignment: CDR1 SGHTA and CDR2 FQGTGA. With V trimmed by 1 base and J by 10 bases, 10 bases remained unmatched. The CDR3 covers 16 residues. DNA of the CDR3: TGTGCCAGCAGCTTAAGTCGAGCGGGAGGGCCCCGGGAGCAGTTCTTC. This encodes CASSLSRAGGPREQFF.

This clone was recorded only once. The rearrangement joins TRBV6-5 to TRBJ2-1; D is possibly TRBD2 (5 bases). CDR3 length: 12 residues. The ends were cut back, 6 bases at V and 4 bases at J, with 7 bases in the middle. CDR1 and CDR2 (germline): MNHEY, SVGAGI. Written as DNA, the CDR3 is TGTGCCAGCAGGCGGACTTACAATGAGCAGTTCTTC. As protein: CASRRTYNEQFF.

The chain recombines TRBV19 with TRBJ1-2; D call uncertain. V was cut by 3 bases and J by 2 bases, with 10 bases left in between. CDR1 and CDR2 (germline): LNHDA, SQIVND (reference sequence). The CDR3 runs to 14 residues. As DNA, the CDR3 is TGTGCCAGTAGTATTCGGGGAGCAAACTATGGCTACACCTTC. Translation gives CASSIRGANYGYTF.

The count of this clone is one. The chain is built from TRBV5-4 and TRBJ2-3; unclear D gene. Trimming cost V 0 bases and J 2 bases, with 13 bases left between them. The CDR3 is 16 amino acids. CDR1 and CDR2 (germline): SGHNT, YYREEE (reference sequence). The DNA for the CDR3 is TGTGCCAGCAGCTTGGACGCAGATACAAACACAGATACGCAGTATTTT. Its protein is CASSLDADTNTDTQYF.